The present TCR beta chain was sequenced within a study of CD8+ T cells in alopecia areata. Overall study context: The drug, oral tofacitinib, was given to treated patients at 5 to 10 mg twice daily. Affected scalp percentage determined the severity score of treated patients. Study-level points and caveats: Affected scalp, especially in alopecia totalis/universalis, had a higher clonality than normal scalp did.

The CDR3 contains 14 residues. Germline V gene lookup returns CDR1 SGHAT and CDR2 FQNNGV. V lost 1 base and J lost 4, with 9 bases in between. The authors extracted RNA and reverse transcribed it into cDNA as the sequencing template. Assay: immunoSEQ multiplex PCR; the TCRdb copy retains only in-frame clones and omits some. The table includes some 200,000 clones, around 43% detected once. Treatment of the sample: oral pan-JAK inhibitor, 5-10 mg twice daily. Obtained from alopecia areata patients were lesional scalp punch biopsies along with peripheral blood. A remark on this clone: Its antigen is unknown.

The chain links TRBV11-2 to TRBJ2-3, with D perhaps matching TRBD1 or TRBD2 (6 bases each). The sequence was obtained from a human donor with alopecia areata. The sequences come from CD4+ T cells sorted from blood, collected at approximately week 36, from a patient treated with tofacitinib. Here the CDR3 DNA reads TGTGCCAGCAGCTTAGGGGGGGCCGCAGATACGCAGTATTTT. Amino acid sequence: CASSLGGAADTQYF.